Listed below are T cell receptor beta chains from one sample, sequenced in a study of identical twins. MiXCR, applied by TCRdb to the 5' RACE reads, yields one record per CDR3 protein. The data contain around 690,000 distinct CDR3 sequences, 21% of them seen just once; the ten biggest clones take up approximately 4.5%. This same sample was also part of a study on T cells expressing NK-cell markers.

The sequencing input was PBMCs. These receptors were obtained from a woman aged 18-29 years in good health. Each CDR3 is given with its conserved first and last residue. D genes are given only for firm matches. Clone size is not always given. Where it is, it says once, few, many or a class for expanded clones.

v_call: TRBV12-3/TRBV12-4; j_call: TRBJ2-7; cdr3_length: 13; clone_size: many; d_call: -; cdr3_aa: CASSLAGGSEQYF; cdr3_nt: TGTGCCAGCAGTTTAGCGGGGGGTTCAGAGCAGTACTTC
v_call: TRBV4-1; j_call: TRBJ2-1; cdr3_length: 21; clone_size: few; d_call: TRBD2; cdr3_aa: CASSQSGTSGGPKSSYNEQFF; cdr3_nt: TGCGCCAGCAGCCAGTCCGGGACTAGCGGGGGACCCAAGAGCTCCTACAATGAGCAGTTCTTC
v_call: TRBV5-1; j_call: TRBJ1-1; cdr3_length: 14; clone_size: few; d_call: TRBD1; cdr3_aa: CASSLGGQATEAFF; cdr3_nt: TGCGCCAGCAGCTTGGGAGGACAGGCCACTGAAGCTTTCTTT
v_call: TRBV11-2; j_call: TRBJ2-5; cdr3_length: 16; clone_size: -; d_call: TRBD2; cdr3_aa: CASSLYGAGGQETQYF; cdr3_nt: TGTGCCAGCAGCCTCTACGGGGCGGGAGGCCAAGAGACCCAGTACTTC
v_call: TRBV29-1; j_call: TRBJ1-2; cdr3_length: 12; clone_size: many; d_call: TRBD1; cdr3_aa: CSVGQGLGGYTF; cdr3_nt: TGCAGCGTTGGACAGGGTCTCGGTGGCTACACCTTC
v_call: TRBV20-1; j_call: TRBJ2-7; cdr3_length: 13; clone_size: -; d_call: -; cdr3_aa: CSAIETTYYEQYF; cdr3_nt: TGCAGTGCTATCGAGACTACTTACTACGAGCAGTACTTC
v_call: TRBV12-3/TRBV12-4; j_call: TRBJ2-1; cdr3_length: 17; clone_size: few; d_call: -; cdr3_aa: CASTVPGPLSSYNEQFF; cdr3_nt: TGTGCCAGCACGGTTCCGGGGCCCCTTAGTTCCTACAATGAGCAGTTCTTC
v_call: TRBV4-3; j_call: TRBJ2-1; cdr3_length: 17; clone_size: -; d_call: TRBD2; cdr3_aa: CASSLRGGRGISNEQFF; cdr3_nt: TGCGCCAGCAGCCTTCGTGGCGGGAGGGGTATTTCGAATGAGCAGTTCTTC
v_call: TRBV3-1; j_call: TRBJ2-1; cdr3_length: 13; clone_size: -; d_call: -; cdr3_aa: CASSHNAVNEQFF; cdr3_nt: TGTGCCAGCAGCCATAATGCTGTGAATGAGCAGTTCTTC
v_call: TRBV7-9; j_call: TRBJ2-7; cdr3_length: 14; clone_size: many; d_call: -; cdr3_aa: CASSLVSGPYEQYF; cdr3_nt: TGTGCCAGCAGCTTAGTATCGGGACCCTACGAGCAGTACTTC
v_call: TRBV12-3/TRBV12-4; j_call: TRBJ1-5; cdr3_length: 15; clone_size: -; d_call: TRBD1; cdr3_aa: CASSWDRGPHQPQHF; cdr3_nt: TGTGCCAGCAGTTGGGACAGGGGGCCTCATCAGCCCCAGCACTTT
v_call: TRBV11-2; j_call: TRBJ2-7; cdr3_length: 15; clone_size: -; d_call: TRBD1; cdr3_aa: CASSLEGGLPYEQYF; cdr3_nt: TGTGCCAGCAGCTTAGAAGGGGGCCTCCCCTACGAGCAGTACTTC
v_call: TRBV15; j_call: TRBJ2-5; cdr3_length: 13; clone_size: -; d_call: -; cdr3_aa: CATSSANRETQYF; cdr3_nt: TGTGCCACCAGCAGCGCCAATCGGGAGACCCAGTACTTC
v_call: TRBV4-3; j_call: TRBJ2-5; cdr3_length: 15; clone_size: few; d_call: -; cdr3_aa: CASSRTTGTVETQYF; cdr3_nt: TGCGCCAGCAGCCGTACAACAGGGACGGTCGAGACCCAGTACTTC
v_call: TRBV20-1; j_call: TRBJ2-1; cdr3_length: 13; clone_size: -; d_call: -; cdr3_aa: CSARQGGNNEQFF; cdr3_nt: TGCAGTGCTAGGCAGGGGGGAAACAATGAGCAGTTCTTC
v_call: TRBV20-1; j_call: TRBJ1-1; cdr3_length: 14; clone_size: -; d_call: TRBD1; cdr3_aa: CSALLTGVDTEAFF; cdr3_nt: TGCAGTGCTTTACTGACAGGGGTTGACACTGAAGCTTTCTTT
v_call: TRBV6-2/TRBV6-3; j_call: TRBJ2-1; cdr3_length: 15; clone_size: few; d_call: -; cdr3_aa: CASSLGDAAYNEQFF; cdr3_nt: TGTGCCAGCAGTTTGGGGGACGCCGCCTACAATGAGCAGTTCTTC
v_call: TRBV12-3/TRBV12-4; j_call: TRBJ2-7; cdr3_length: 15; clone_size: few; d_call: TRBD2; cdr3_aa: CASAIHSRGGYEQYF; cdr3_nt: TGTGCCAGCGCGATACATTCCCGGGGGGGCTACGAGCAGTACTTC
v_call: TRBV5-5; j_call: TRBJ2-1; cdr3_length: 13; clone_size: -; d_call: -; cdr3_aa: CASSFHLNNEQFF; cdr3_nt: TGTGCCAGCAGCTTTCATCTCAACAATGAGCAGTTCTTC
v_call: TRBV2; j_call: TRBJ2-5; cdr3_length: 15; clone_size: many; d_call: -; cdr3_aa: CASSTTLSGRETQYF; cdr3_nt: TGTGCCAGCAGCACCACTTTAAGCGGGCGAGAGACCCAGTACTTC
v_call: TRBV9; j_call: TRBJ2-2; cdr3_length: 16; clone_size: few; d_call: TRBD2; cdr3_aa: CASSYTSGRATGELFF; cdr3_nt: TGTGCCAGCAGCTATACTAGCGGGAGGGCCACCGGGGAGCTGTTTTTT
v_call: TRBV20-1; j_call: TRBJ1-1; cdr3_length: 15; clone_size: few; d_call: TRBD1; cdr3_aa: CSASDRGGRYGEAFF; cdr3_nt: TGCAGTGCTAGTGACAGGGGAGGTCGATATGGTGAAGCTTTCTTT
v_call: TRBV5-1; j_call: TRBJ2-3; cdr3_length: 18; clone_size: -; d_call: -; cdr3_aa: CASSLAFAGTAFTDTQYF; cdr3_nt: TGCGCCAGCAGCTTGGCCTTTGCCGGGACTGCCTTCACAGATACGCAGTATTTT
v_call: TRBV6-1; j_call: TRBJ2-7; cdr3_length: 14; clone_size: few; d_call: -; cdr3_aa: CASSDRELTYEQYF; cdr3_nt: TGTGCCAGCAGTGACCGGGAGTTAACCTACGAGCAGTACTTC
v_call: TRBV9; j_call: TRBJ1-2; cdr3_length: 14; clone_size: -; d_call: -; cdr3_aa: CASSPTTDNYGYTF; cdr3_nt: TGTGCCAGCAGCCCTACCACCGATAACTATGGCTACACCTTC
v_call: TRBV20-1; j_call: TRBJ2-1; cdr3_length: 15; clone_size: few; d_call: TRBD2; cdr3_aa: CSALRLAGAPDEQFF; cdr3_nt: TGCAGTGCTTTAAGACTAGCGGGCGCACCCGATGAGCAGTTCTTC
v_call: TRBV13; j_call: TRBJ2-7; cdr3_length: 16; clone_size: -; d_call: -; cdr3_aa: CASSSTPGRGYYEQYF; cdr3_nt: TGTGCCAGCAGCTCGACCCCCGGGCGGGGTTACTACGAGCAGTACTTC
v_call: TRBV15; j_call: TRBJ2-7; cdr3_length: 17; clone_size: -; d_call: TRBD1; cdr3_aa: CATSLPSSQGAPYEQYF; cdr3_nt: TGTGCCACCAGCTTACCCTCCTCACAGGGGGCACCCTACGAGCAGTACTTC
v_call: TRBV7-2; j_call: TRBJ2-6; cdr3_length: 16; clone_size: many; d_call: -; cdr3_aa: CASRSARSSGANVLTF; cdr3_nt: TGTGCCAGCAGAAGCGCAAGGTCGTCTGGGGCCAACGTCCTGACTTTC
v_call: TRBV18; j_call: TRBJ2-1; cdr3_length: 16; clone_size: -; d_call: -; cdr3_aa: CASSPIPGDHYNEQFF; cdr3_nt: TGTGCCAGCTCACCCATACCAGGGGACCATTACAATGAGCAGTTCTTC
v_call: TRBV18; j_call: TRBJ1-2; cdr3_length: 14; clone_size: few; d_call: -; cdr3_aa: CASSPAVGDYGYTF; cdr3_nt: TGTGCCAGCTCACCAGCAGTGGGGGACTATGGCTACACCTTC
v_call: TRBV30; j_call: TRBJ2-5; cdr3_length: 13; clone_size: many; d_call: -; cdr3_aa: CAWSVFLGETQYF; cdr3_nt: TGTGCCTGGAGTGTTTTCCTGGGGGAGACCCAGTACTTC
v_call: TRBV20-1; j_call: TRBJ2-3; cdr3_length: 15; clone_size: once; d_call: TRBD2; cdr3_aa: CSARGLAGYTDTQYF; cdr3_nt: TGCAGTGCTAGGGGCCTAGCGGGGTACACAGATACGCAGTATTTT
v_call: TRBV14; j_call: TRBJ2-1; cdr3_length: 19; clone_size: -; d_call: -; cdr3_aa: CASSQDYRIATGKENEQFF; cdr3_nt: TGTGCCAGCAGCCAAGACTACCGGATTGCTACAGGGAAGGAGAATGAGCAGTTCTTC
v_call: TRBV7-2; j_call: TRBJ2-7; cdr3_length: 14; clone_size: -; d_call: TRBD2; cdr3_aa: CASSLGLALDEQYF; cdr3_nt: TGTGCCAGCAGCTTGGGACTAGCACTTGACGAGCAGTACTTC
v_call: TRBV9; j_call: TRBJ2-7; cdr3_length: 14; clone_size: -; d_call: TRBD2; cdr3_aa: CASSVSGSYHEQYF; cdr3_nt: TGTGCCAGCAGCGTTAGCGGGAGCTACCACGAGCAGTACTTC
v_call: TRBV27; j_call: TRBJ1-2; cdr3_length: 16; clone_size: many; d_call: TRBD1; cdr3_aa: CASSSTGQVLNYGYTF; cdr3_nt: TGTGCCAGCAGCAGCACGGGACAGGTTCTTAACTATGGCTACACCTTC
v_call: TRBV12-3/TRBV12-4; j_call: TRBJ2-1; cdr3_length: 16; clone_size: -; d_call: TRBD1; cdr3_aa: CASTTSGTGGYNEQFF; cdr3_nt: TGTGCCAGCACCACCTCCGGGACAGGGGGCTACAATGAGCAGTTCTTC
v_call: TRBV15; j_call: TRBJ1-4; cdr3_length: 13; clone_size: few; d_call: -; cdr3_aa: CATSRHRDEKLFF; cdr3_nt: TGTGCCACCAGCAGACACCGGGACGAAAAACTGTTTTTT
v_call: TRBV15; j_call: TRBJ2-1; cdr3_length: 15; clone_size: -; d_call: TRBD1; cdr3_aa: CATSRDRTGAYEQFF; cdr3_nt: TGTGCCACCAGCAGAGATCGGACAGGGGCGTATGAGCAGTTCTTC
v_call: TRBV11-2; j_call: TRBJ2-1; cdr3_length: 15; clone_size: many; d_call: -; cdr3_aa: CASSLALDPSNEQFF; cdr3_nt: TGTGCCAGCAGCTTGGCCTTGGACCCCTCGAATGAGCAGTTCTTC
v_call: TRBV11-2; j_call: TRBJ1-2; cdr3_length: 18; clone_size: -; d_call: -; cdr3_aa: CASSLVAQGLLANYGYTF; cdr3_nt: TGTGCCAGCAGCTTAGTAGCGCAGGGGCTATTAGCTAACTATGGCTACACCTTC
v_call: TRBV5-5; j_call: TRBJ1-2; cdr3_length: 15; clone_size: -; d_call: -; cdr3_aa: CASSFRPRVIYGYTF; cdr3_nt: TGTGCCAGCAGCTTTAGACCCAGGGTGATCTATGGCTACACCTTC
v_call: TRBV12-3/TRBV12-4; j_call: TRBJ2-1; cdr3_length: 14; clone_size: many; d_call: -; cdr3_aa: CASSLSFARDEQFF; cdr3_nt: TGTGCCAGCAGTTTATCTTTCGCGCGTGATGAGCAGTTCTTC
v_call: TRBV20-1; j_call: TRBJ2-3; cdr3_length: 14; clone_size: few; d_call: -; cdr3_aa: CSARQPGGTDTQYF; cdr3_nt: TGCAGTGCTAGGCAGCCGGGGGGCACAGATACGCAGTATTTT
v_call: TRBV29-1; j_call: TRBJ2-3; cdr3_length: 14; clone_size: few; d_call: -; cdr3_aa: CSVARTKSTDTQYF; cdr3_nt: TGCAGCGTCGCACGGACGAAGAGCACAGATACGCAGTATTTT
v_call: TRBV12-3/TRBV12-4; j_call: TRBJ2-2; cdr3_length: 14; clone_size: -; d_call: -; cdr3_aa: CASSYPAFAGELFF; cdr3_nt: TGTGCCAGCAGTTACCCCGCATTCGCCGGGGAGCTGTTTTTT
v_call: TRBV29-1; j_call: TRBJ1-4; cdr3_length: 16; clone_size: -; d_call: TRBD1; cdr3_aa: CSVPGGSGATNEKLFF; cdr3_nt: TGCAGCGTCCCAGGGGGCTCGGGAGCAACTAATGAAAAACTGTTTTTT
v_call: TRBV20-1; j_call: TRBJ2-3; cdr3_length: 12; clone_size: -; d_call: -; cdr3_aa: CSAPGVTDTQYF; cdr3_nt: TGCAGTGCCCCGGGAGTCACAGATACGCAGTATTTT
v_call: TRBV10-3; j_call: TRBJ2-5; cdr3_length: 13; clone_size: few; d_call: -; cdr3_aa: CAISGGAQETQYF; cdr3_nt: TGTGCCATCTCAGGCGGTGCCCAAGAGACCCAGTACTTC
v_call: TRBV5-6; j_call: TRBJ1-2; cdr3_length: 14; clone_size: many; d_call: TRBD1; cdr3_aa: CASSYRGRDYGYTF; cdr3_nt: TGTGCCAGCAGCTACAGGGGGCGAGACTATGGCTACACCTTC
v_call: TRBV15; j_call: TRBJ2-7; cdr3_length: 16; clone_size: -; d_call: TRBD1; cdr3_aa: CATSRDPGQGYYEQYF; cdr3_nt: TGTGCCACCAGCAGAGATCCGGGACAGGGTTATTACGAGCAGTACTTC
v_call: TRBV20-1; j_call: TRBJ2-5; cdr3_length: 14; clone_size: many; d_call: -; cdr3_aa: CSGRKQGIKETQYF; cdr3_nt: TGCAGTGGCCGAAAACAGGGTATCAAAGAGACCCAGTACTTC
v_call: TRBV5-5; j_call: TRBJ1-6; cdr3_length: 14; clone_size: -; d_call: TRBD1; cdr3_aa: CASSYGQGESPLHF; cdr3_nt: TGTGCCAGCAGCTACGGACAGGGGGAATCACCCCTCCACTTT
v_call: TRBV9; j_call: TRBJ2-5; cdr3_length: 13; clone_size: -; d_call: -; cdr3_aa: CASSVGPAETQYF; cdr3_nt: TGTGCCAGCAGCGTAGGCCCCGCAGAGACCCAGTACTTC
v_call: TRBV12-3/TRBV12-4; j_call: TRBJ1-2; cdr3_length: 14; clone_size: -; d_call: -; cdr3_aa: CASSLEVELFGYTF; cdr3_nt: TGTGCCAGCAGTTTAGAGGTAGAACTATTTGGCTACACCTTC
v_call: TRBV15; j_call: TRBJ1-6; cdr3_length: 15; clone_size: -; d_call: -; cdr3_aa: CATSRGPLSGSPLHF; cdr3_nt: TGTGCCACCAGCCGGGGACCTCTCAGCGGTTCACCCCTCCACTTT
v_call: TRBV20-1; j_call: TRBJ2-5; cdr3_length: 12; clone_size: -; d_call: -; cdr3_aa: CSALGPRETQYF; cdr3_nt: TGCAGTGCCTTAGGGCCGCGAGAGACCCAGTACTTC
v_call: TRBV7-9; j_call: TRBJ2-1; cdr3_length: 16; clone_size: many; d_call: TRBD2; cdr3_aa: CASTLGTTPTDEEQFF; cdr3_nt: TGTGCCAGCACGCTCGGGACTACCCCTACCGATGAGGAGCAGTTCTTC
v_call: TRBV20-1; j_call: TRBJ2-5; cdr3_length: 11; clone_size: few; d_call: TRBD2; cdr3_aa: CSASTGGTQYF; cdr3_nt: TGCAGTGCTTCGACGGGAGGGACCCAGTACTTC